The 11 T cell receptor beta chains below were found in one sample sequenced in a study of blood T cell repertoires in COVID-19 (TCRdb year 2020). The method was the immunoSEQ multiplex PCR assay. The source is immuneACCESS, and TCRdb retained only in-frame sequences with V and J called. Part of the clones is not carried over; for the studies checked, unresolved V genes explain less than half of this, and the remainder is unexplained. For this sample the table gives 150,000 to 190,000 clones, of which approximately 80% were detected only once. The ten largest clones take up around 3.5% of the sample. The sequencing sample was made of peripheral blood. The receptors stem from a woman over 75 with acute or convalescent COVID-19.

The chain links TRBV12-1 to TRBJ2-7; the listed D gene, TRBD2, was not tested against the DNA. TRBV12-1 is reported as a pseudogene. There are 19 residues in the CDR3. The CDR3 sequence is CASSFAPLAGGLVSYEQYF. The CDR3 nucleotides are TGTGCCAGCAGCTTTGCCCCACTAGCGGGAGGGCTGGTATCCTACGAGCAGTACTTC.

A remark on this clone: The junction departs from germline at one end; a sequencing error may be responsible. V is TRBV7-2 and J is TRBJ1-1; possible D gene TRBD1, 6 bases. The germline V gene encodes CDR1 SGHTA and CDR2 FQGNSA. The CDR3 has 15 amino acids. Here the CDR3 DNA reads TGTGCCAGCAGGTTAGGCACAGGGATGAACACTGAAGCTTTCTTT. The encoded protein is CASRLGTGMNTEAFF.

This sequence joins TRBV6-5 and TRBJ1-2; 11 bases line up with TRBD1. The CDR3 has 15 amino acids. CDR1 MNHEY and CDR2 SVGAGI come from the germline V gene. The J segment lost 4 bases and the V segment lost 6 bases, leaving 7 bases of the junction unmatched. The CDR3 DNA follows: TGTGCCAGCAGGACCGCCGGGACAGGGGGCTATGGCTACACCTTC. As protein: CASRTAGTGGYGYTF.

This clone has a single count. This sequence joins TRBV6-5 and TRBJ1-1; D might be TRBD1 (5 bases). Per germline, CDR1 MNHEY and CDR2 SVGAGI. The V and J ends lost 7 bases and 4 bases respectively, with 16 bases between them. The length of the CDR3 is 14 residues. The DNA of the CDR3 is TGTGCCAGCACCAAAGGGGAATTTGGCACTGAAGCTTTCTTT. This codes for CASTKGEFGTEAFF.

The rearrangement links TRBV10-3 to TRBJ2-5; weak D call: TRBD1 (5 bases). Germline loops: CDR1 ENHRY, CDR2 SYGVKD. This CDR3 has 15 amino acids. V was pared by 4 bases and J by 3 bases, with 15 bases between. CDR3 bases: TGTGCCATCAGTGGGGGCCCGGGTCAAGAAGAGACCCAGTACTTC. This encodes CAISGGPGQEETQYF.

The rearrangement links TRBV6-5 to TRBJ2-5; D may be TRBD2 (6 bases). Looked up from germline, CDR1 is MNHEY and CDR2 is SVGAGI. The V end lost 8 bases, the J end lost 3 bases, and 16 bases lay between the germline ends. This CDR3 contains 14 residues. As DNA, the CDR3 is TGTGCCAGCCGGACGTACGGGAGCAAAGAGACCCAGTACTTC. Amino acids: CASRTYGSKETQYF.

The chain combines TRBV12-3 or TRBV12-4 with TRBJ2-5; D is undetermined. The ends were cut back, 3 bases at V and 5 bases at J, with 10 bases in the middle. There are 13 residues in the CDR3. The CDR3 DNA sequence: TGTGCCAGCAGTTTGTCGGGTAGGGAGACCCAGTACTTC. Encoded protein: CASSLSGRETQYF.

There are a few counts of this clone. The chain uses TRBV4-2 and TRBJ2-1; 9 bases map to TRBD2. The length of the CDR3 is 16 residues. V was pared by 0 bases and J by 10 bases, with 10 bases of the junction left unmatched. Germline V lookup: CDR1 LGHNA, CDR2 YNFKEQ. The CDR3 reads CASSQDNQREAREQFF. CDR3 nucleotide sequence: TGTGCCAGCAGCCAAGATAACCAGCGGGAGGCGCGGGAGCAGTTCTTC.

The chain joins TRBV18 to TRBJ2-3; TRBD1 matches at 7 bases. Looked up from germline, CDR1 is KGHSH and CDR2 is LQKENI. The J segment lost 1 base and the V segment lost 6 bases, leaving 7 bases of the junction unmatched. This CDR3 contains 15 residues. DNA for the CDR3: TGTGCCAGCTCTCACGACAGGGACCGCACAGATACGCAGTATTTT. It encodes CASSHDRDRTDTQYF.

The J gene is TRBJ2-7, the V gene TRBV5-1; 11 nucleotides agree with TRBD2. V shed 5 bases, J shed 7 bases, and the junction held 14 bases outside the gene matches. The CDR3 runs 16 residues. Germline CDR1 and CDR2: SGHRS and YFSETQ. The CDR3 DNA reads TGCGCCAGCAGGTCAGGGCTAGCGGGGGGCCCGGGAGAGCAGTACTTC. Translating it yields CASRSGLAGGPGEQYF.

This chain uses TRBV20-1 with TRBJ2-1; no definite D call. Looked up from germline, CDR1 is DFQATT and CDR2 is SNEGSKA (reference sequence). V was trimmed by 7 bases and J by 0 bases, leaving 4 bases between them. The CDR3 covers 11 residues. This chain's CDR3 is CSGNSYNEQFF. The CDR3, as DNA: TGCAGTGGTAACTCCTACAATGAGCAGTTCTTC.